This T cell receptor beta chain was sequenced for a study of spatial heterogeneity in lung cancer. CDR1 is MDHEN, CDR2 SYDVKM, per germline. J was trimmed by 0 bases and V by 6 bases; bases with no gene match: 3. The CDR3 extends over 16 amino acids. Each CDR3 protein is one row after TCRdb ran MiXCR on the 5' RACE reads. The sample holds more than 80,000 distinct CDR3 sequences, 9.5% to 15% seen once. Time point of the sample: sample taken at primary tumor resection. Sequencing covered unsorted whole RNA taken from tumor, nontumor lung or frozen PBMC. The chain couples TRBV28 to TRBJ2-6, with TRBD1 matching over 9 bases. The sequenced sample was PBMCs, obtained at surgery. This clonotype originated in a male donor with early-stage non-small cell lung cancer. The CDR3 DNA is TGTGCCAGCAGGACAGGGGGAAACTCTGGGGCCAACGTCCTGACTTTC. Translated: CASRTGGNSGANVLTF.